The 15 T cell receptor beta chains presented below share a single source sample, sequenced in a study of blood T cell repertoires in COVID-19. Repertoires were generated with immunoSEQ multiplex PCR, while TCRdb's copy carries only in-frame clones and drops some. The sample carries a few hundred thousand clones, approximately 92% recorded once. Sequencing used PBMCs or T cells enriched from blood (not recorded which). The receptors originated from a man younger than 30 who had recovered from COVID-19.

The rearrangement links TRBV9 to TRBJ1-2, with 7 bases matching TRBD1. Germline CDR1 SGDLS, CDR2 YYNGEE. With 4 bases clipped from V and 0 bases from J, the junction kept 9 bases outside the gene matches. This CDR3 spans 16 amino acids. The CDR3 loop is CASSRETGPSNYGYTF. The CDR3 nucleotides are TGTGCCAGCAGCAGAGAGACAGGGCCTTCTAACTATGGCTACACCTTC. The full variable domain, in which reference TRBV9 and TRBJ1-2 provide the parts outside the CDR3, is DSGVTQTPKHLITATGQRVTLRCSPRSGDLSVYWYQQSLDQGLQFLIQYYNGEERAKGNILERFSAQQFPDLHSELNLSSLELGDSALYFCASSRETGPSNYGYTFGSGTRLTVV.

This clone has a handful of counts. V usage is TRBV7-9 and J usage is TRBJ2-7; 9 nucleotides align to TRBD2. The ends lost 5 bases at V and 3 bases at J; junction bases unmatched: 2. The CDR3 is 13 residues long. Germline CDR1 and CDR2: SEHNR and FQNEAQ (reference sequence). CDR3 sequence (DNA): TGTGCCAGCAGCCTTAGCGGGAGCTACGAGCAGTACTTC. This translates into CASSLSGSYEQYF.

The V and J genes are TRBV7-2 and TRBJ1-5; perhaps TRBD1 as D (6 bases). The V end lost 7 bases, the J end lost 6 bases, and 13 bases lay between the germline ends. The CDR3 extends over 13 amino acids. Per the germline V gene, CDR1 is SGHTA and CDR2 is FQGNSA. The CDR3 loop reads CASNIQQGQPQHF. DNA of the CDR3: TGTGCCAGCAACATCCAACAGGGTCAGCCCCAGCATTTT.

The CDR3 region is CASSSFAAGGTETQYF. CDR3 nucleotide sequence: TGTGCCAGCAGCTCCTTTGCGGCGGGGGGTACAGAGACCCAGTACTTC. The chain uses TRBV7-3 and TRBJ2-5, with 8 nucleotides matching TRBD2. The V and J ends lost 4 bases and 4 bases, in that order; junction bases with no gene match: 11. This CDR3 region has 16 residues. CDR1 is SGHTA and CDR2 is FQGTGA in the germline V gene. The entire variable domain, with the rest obtained from reference TRBV7-3 and TRBJ2-5, is as follows: GAGVSQTPSNKVTEKGKYVELRCDPISGHTALYWYRQSLGQGPEFLIYFQGTGAADDSGLPNDRFFAVRPEGSVSTLKIQRTERGDSAVYLCASSSFAAGGTETQYFGPGTRLLVL.

CDR3 amino acids: CASNRGFGGYGYTF. CDR3 nucleotide sequence: TGTGCCAGTAACAGGGGTTTTGGTGGCTATGGCTACACCTTC. The chain combines TRBV7-9 with TRBJ1-2, with 7 bases lining up with TRBD1. This CDR3 spans 14 amino acids. V lost 9 bases to trimming and J lost 4 bases; unmatched junction nucleotides: 11. Germline V CDR1 and CDR2: SEHNR, FQNEAQ (reference sequence).

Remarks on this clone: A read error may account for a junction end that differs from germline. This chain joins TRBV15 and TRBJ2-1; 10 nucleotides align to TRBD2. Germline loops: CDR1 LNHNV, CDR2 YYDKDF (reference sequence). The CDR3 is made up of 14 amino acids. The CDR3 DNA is TGTGCCACCAGGAGAGCGGGAGGGTACAATGAGCAGTTCTTC. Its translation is CATRRAGGYNEQFF.

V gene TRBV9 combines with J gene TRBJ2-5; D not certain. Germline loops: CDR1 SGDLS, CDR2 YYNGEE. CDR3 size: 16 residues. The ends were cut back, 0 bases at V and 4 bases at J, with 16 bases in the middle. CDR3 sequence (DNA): TGTGCCAGCAGCGTAGGGGCCAAGGCAGGTAGAGAGACCCAGTACTTC. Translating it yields CASSVGAKAGRETQYF.

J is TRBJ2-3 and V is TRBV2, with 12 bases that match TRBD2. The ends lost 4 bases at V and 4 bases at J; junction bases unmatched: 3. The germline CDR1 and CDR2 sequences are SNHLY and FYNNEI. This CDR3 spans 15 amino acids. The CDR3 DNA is TGTGCCAGCAGTGCGGGACTAGCGGGCCCAGATACGCAGTATTTT. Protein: CASSAGLAGPDTQYF.

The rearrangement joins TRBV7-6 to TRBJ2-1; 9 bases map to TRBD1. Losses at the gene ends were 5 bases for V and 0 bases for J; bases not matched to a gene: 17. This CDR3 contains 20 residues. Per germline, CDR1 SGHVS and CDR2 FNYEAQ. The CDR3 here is CASSVEPGTGLSPSYNEQFF. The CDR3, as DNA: TGTGCCAGCAGCGTTGAGCCCGGGACAGGGCTTTCGCCCTCCTACAATGAGCAGTTCTTC.

The CDR3 loop is CATQYGSNQPQHF. CDR3 coding DNA: TGTGCCACCCAATACGGGAGCAATCAGCCCCAGCATTTT. The V gene is TRBV6-5, the J gene TRBJ1-5; D uncertain. V was pared by 10 bases and J by 1 base, with 11 bases between. Germline V CDR1 and CDR2: MNHEY, SVGAGI. This CDR3 is built from 13 residues.

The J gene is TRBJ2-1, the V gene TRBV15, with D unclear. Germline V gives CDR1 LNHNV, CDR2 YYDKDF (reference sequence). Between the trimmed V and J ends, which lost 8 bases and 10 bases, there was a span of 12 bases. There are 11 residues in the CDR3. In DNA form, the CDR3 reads TGTGCCACCTCGTCCACGAGGGAGCAGTTCTTC. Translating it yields CATSSTREQFF.

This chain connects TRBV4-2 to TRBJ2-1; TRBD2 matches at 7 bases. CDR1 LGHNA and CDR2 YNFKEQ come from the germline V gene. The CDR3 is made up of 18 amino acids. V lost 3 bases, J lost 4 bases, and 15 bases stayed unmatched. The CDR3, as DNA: TGTGCCAGCAGCCAGGCGAAAGCGGCTAGCGGAGCTTACAATGAGCAGTTCTTC. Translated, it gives CASSQAKAASGAYNEQFF.

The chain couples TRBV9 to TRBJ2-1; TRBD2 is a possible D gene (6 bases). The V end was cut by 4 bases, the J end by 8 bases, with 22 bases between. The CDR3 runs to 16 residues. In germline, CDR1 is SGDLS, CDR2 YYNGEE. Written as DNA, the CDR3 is TGTGCCAGCAGCTCAAACCGGGACTCAGAGGGCGATGAGCAGTTCTTC. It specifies CASSSNRDSEGDEQFF. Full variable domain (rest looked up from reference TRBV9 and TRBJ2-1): DSGVTQTPKHLITATGQRVTLRCSPRSGDLSVYWYQQSLDQGLQFLIQYYNGEERAKGNILERFSAQQFPDLHSELNLSSLELGDSALYFCASSSNRDSEGDEQFFGPGTRLTVL.

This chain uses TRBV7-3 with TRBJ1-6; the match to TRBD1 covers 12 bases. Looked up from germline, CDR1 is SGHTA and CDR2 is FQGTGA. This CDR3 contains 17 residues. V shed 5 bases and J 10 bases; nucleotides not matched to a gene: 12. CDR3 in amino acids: CASSQHPPGTGGSPLHF. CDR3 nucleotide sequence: TGTGCCAGCAGCCAACATCCGCCCGGGACAGGGGGCTCACCCCTCCACTTT.

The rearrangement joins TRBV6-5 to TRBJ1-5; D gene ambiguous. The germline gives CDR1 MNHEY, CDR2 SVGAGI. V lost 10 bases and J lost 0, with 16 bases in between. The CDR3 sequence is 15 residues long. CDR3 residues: CATAALLVSNQPQHF. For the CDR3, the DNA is TGTGCCACCGCGGCCCTTTTAGTTAGCAATCAGCCCCAGCATTTT.